This TCR beta chain was retrieved from a study of blood T cell repertoires in COVID-19. Across the whole study: The United States, Italy and Spain provided the acute and convalescent COVID-19 samples. The analysed material was cDNA or gDNA that came from T cells, B-cell-depleted T cells, or PBMCs.

Per the study methods: Amplified reference gene primers provided the basis for estimating nucleated cell counts. TCRdb's table, derived via immunoSEQ multiplex PCR, lists solely in-frame clones and lacks some. The V and J calls and clone size come from that table; D and trimming were worked out from the DNA. The table records 70,000 to 85,000 clones, approximately 80% of them present only once. Sequenced material: peripheral blood. This TCR came from a human donor in a cohort sampled during active COVID-19.

The CDR3 is CASSPPGQVGEQFF. The CDR3, as DNA: TGCGCCAGCAGCCCTCCGGGACAGGTAGGGGAGCAGTTCTTC. This chain connects TRBV5-1 to TRBJ2-1, with 8 nucleotides matching TRBD1. Germline V gives CDR1 SGHRS, CDR2 YFSETQ. V was pared by 4 bases and J by 10 bases, with 10 bases of the junction left unmatched. There are 14 residues in the CDR3.